Shown below are 30 T cell receptor beta chains from a single sample sequenced in a study of T cell responses to AZD1222 COVID-19 vaccine. The data were produced by immunoSEQ multiplex PCR, yet TCRdb's version contains in-frame clones alone and is incomplete. This sample has some 250,000 clones, with 94% found just once. The sample consisted of peripheral blood, taken 28 days after the second AZD1222 dose. These receptor sequences come from an adult who received the AZD1222 COVID-19 vaccine.

The V and J genes are TRBV11-2 and TRBJ1-4, with TRBD1 as a possible D gene (6 bases). Germline CDR1 SGHAT, CDR2 FQNNGV. Trimming cost V 5 bases and J 4 bases, with 20 bases left between them. This CDR3 comprises 17 residues. CDR3 in DNA: TGTGCCAGCAGCCGCAAAGGGGGGCCGGGAAATAATGAAAAACTGTTTTTT. As protein: CASSRKGGPGNNEKLFF.

This rearrangement joins TRBV19 to TRBJ2-7, with no clear D. The CDR3 runs 14 residues. From germline, CDR1 is LNHDA and CDR2 SQIVND (reference sequence). Trimming cost V 5 bases and J 0 bases, with 11 bases left between them. CDR3 sequence reads: CASSRTASSYEQYF. CDR3 sequence (DNA): TGTGCCAGTAGTCGGACCGCGAGCTCCTACGAGCAGTACTTC.

Concerning this clone itself: A junction boundary mismatches the germline segment, possibly from a read error. The chain employs TRBV6-5 and TRBJ2-2; tentatively, D is TRBD2 (5 bases). Germline V gene sequence: CDR1 MNHEY, CDR2 SVGAGI. The CDR3 has 13 residues. CDR3 loop: CASRQAGTGELFF. The CDR3 DNA follows: TGTGCCAGCAGGCAGGCGGGCACCGGTGAGCTGTTTTTT.

The J gene is TRBJ2-5, the V gene TRBV29-1; perhaps D is TRBD1 or TRBD2 (5 bases each). CDR1 is SQVTM, CDR2 ANQGSEA, per germline. Trimming stripped 4 bases from V and 5 bases from J, with 14 bases between. This CDR3 has 13 residues. Here the CDR3 reads CSVGQRAAETQYF. DNA of the CDR3: TGCAGCGTTGGACAGAGGGCGGCGGAGACCCAGTACTTC.

The chain is built from TRBV3-1 (or the pseudogene TRBV3-2) and TRBJ2-7; 10 bases are shared with TRBD1. The CDR3 covers 14 residues. Germline-derived CDR1 and CDR2 are LGHDT and YNNKEL (reference sequence). The junction had 5 bases not matched to a gene; V was cut back by 5 bases and J by 4 bases. The chain's CDR3 is CASSWDRGPYEQYF. CDR3 nucleotides: TGTGCCAGCAGCTGGGACAGGGGCCCGTACGAGCAGTACTTC.

The CDR3 spells CASSRGGTYNEQFF. CDR3 sequence (DNA): TGCGCCAGCAGCCGCGGGGGGACCTACAATGAGCAGTTCTTC. The chain uses TRBV5-1 and TRBJ2-1; 8 bases match TRBD2. V gave up 4 bases and J gave up 2 bases; unmatched junction bases: 2. The germline gives CDR1 SGHRS, CDR2 YFSETQ. CDR3 length equals 14 residues. The complete variable domain, with remaining parts taken from reference TRBV5-1 and TRBJ2-1, reads KAGVTQTPRYLIKTRGQQVTLSCSPISGHRSVSWYQQTPGQGLQFLFEYFSETQRNKGNFPGRFSGRQFSNSRSEMNVSTLELGDSALYLCASSRGGTYNEQFFGPGTRLTVL.

This rearrangement joins TRBV2 to TRBJ2-1; a weak D match, TRBD2 (5 bases). This CDR3 region has 11 residues. V was clipped by 7 bases and J by 6 bases, with 7 bases between them. CDR1 and CDR2 (germline): SNHLY, FYNNEI. This CDR3 reads CASTTSNEQFF. The CDR3 nucleotides are TGTGCCAGCACTACTAGCAATGAGCAGTTCTTC. Full variable domain (remainder filled in from reference TRBV2 and TRBJ2-1): EPEVTQTPSHQVTQMGQEVILRCVPISNHLYFYWYRQILGQKVEFLVSFYNNEISEKSEIFDDQFSVERPDGSNFTLKIRSTKLEDSAMYFCASTTSNEQFFGPGTRLTVL.

On this clone itself: Other DNA sequences of this sample code for an identical CDR3. The chain employs TRBV7-9 and TRBJ2-7, with a possible D match to TRBD1 (5 bases). Trimming cost V 1 base and J 2 bases, with 6 bases left between them. Germline V gives CDR1 SEHNR, CDR2 FQNEAQ (reference sequence). The CDR3 totals 13 residues. CDR3 loop: CASSLEGPYEQYF. The CDR3 DNA is TGTGCCAGCAGCTTAGAGGGGCCCTACGAGCAGTACTTC.

DNA for the CDR3: TGTGCCACCAGCAGAGATCGAGCGGCTTCTGAAGCTTTCTTT. This codes for CATSRDRAASEAFF. The chain has TRBV15 and TRBJ1-1; D call uncertain. V was clipped by 0 bases and J by 6 bases, with 11 bases between them. The CDR3 length is 14 residues. Germline CDR1 is LNHNV and CDR2 is YYDKDF (reference sequence).

This chain links TRBV11-2 with TRBJ1-1, with 7 bases aligning to TRBD1. Germline CDR1 and CDR2: SGHAT and FQNNGV. This CDR3 has 13 amino acids. The V gene end was trimmed by 1 base and the J gene end by 7 bases; junction bases not matched to a gene: 3. The CDR3 here is CASSLGRTGEAFF. For the CDR3, the DNA is TGTGCCAGCAGCTTAGGCCGGACAGGTGAAGCTTTCTTT.

CDR3 residues: CASSLVDSGTSYNEQFF. The CDR3 bases are TGTGCCAGCAGTTTAGTCGATAGCGGGACCTCCTACAATGAGCAGTTCTTC. V usage is TRBV28 and J usage is TRBJ2-1; 8 bases align to TRBD2. The CDR3 runs 17 residues. Germline trimming cut 2 bases from V and 0 bases from J; bases unmatched to any gene: 6. The V gene's germline CDR1 is MDHEN and CDR2 SYDVKM.

This clone showed up just once. V gene TRBV20-1 combines with J gene TRBJ1-1; D uncertain. V gave up 3 bases and J gave up 7 bases, with 15 bases separating them. This CDR3 is built from 13 residues. Germline V lookup: CDR1 DFQATT, CDR2 SNEGSKA (reference sequence). CDR3 DNA sequence: TGCAGTGCTAGTCCGAGGTCGCACGGTGAAGCTTTCTTT. Translated: CSASPRSHGEAFF.

The rearrangement uses TRBV6-5 and TRBJ2-7, with 13 bases fitting TRBD2. Losses at the gene ends were 4 bases for V and 3 bases for J; bases not matched to a gene: 3. This CDR3 is 15 amino acids long. Per germline, CDR1 MNHEY and CDR2 SVGAGI. The CDR3 loop is CASSFGTSGVYEQYF. CDR3 sequence (DNA): TGTGCCAGCAGTTTCGGGACTAGCGGGGTCTACGAGCAGTACTTC.

V is TRBV5-4 and J is TRBJ1-6; unclear D gene. Looked up from germline, CDR1 is SGHNT and CDR2 is YYREEE (reference sequence). The CDR3 sequence is 15 residues long. V was pared by 0 bases and J by 7 bases, with 11 bases between. In DNA form, the CDR3 reads TGTGCCAGCAGCTTGGGTCGACCGTCGAATTCACCCCTCCACTTT. Encoded protein: CASSLGRPSNSPLHF.

A single count supports this clone. The gene calls are TRBV23-1 and TRBJ1-2; D gene unclear. TRBV23-1 falls under the ORF class, with uncertain function. With 0 bases removed from V and 0 bases from J, the gap between germline ends came to 11 bases. The CDR3 consists of 16 residues. The CDR3 spells CASSQSPRAANYGYTF. For the CDR3, the DNA is TGCGCCAGCAGTCAATCTCCGAGGGCAGCTAACTATGGCTACACCTTC.

V usage is TRBV2 and J usage is TRBJ1-5, with TRBD1 matching over 10 bases. J gave up 7 bases and V 8 bases, and 8 bases lay outside the gene matches. Germline V gives CDR1 SNHLY, CDR2 FYNNEI. The length of the CDR3 is 14 residues. CDR3 nucleotides: TGTGCCAGCCGGCAGACAGGGGGCGAACAGCCCCAGCATTTT. Translating gives CASRQTGGEQPQHF.

V is TRBV9 and J is TRBJ2-3; tentative D call: TRBD1 (6 bases). The CDR3 is made up of 15 amino acids. V lost 0 bases to trimming and J lost 1 base, with 9 bases between them. The germline V gene encodes CDR1 SGDLS and CDR2 YYNGEE. CDR3 region: CASSVGGGGTDTQYF. CDR3 in DNA: TGTGCCAGCAGCGTAGGAGGGGGTGGCACAGATACGCAGTATTTT.

V is TRBV7-2 and J is TRBJ2-7, with TRBD2 identical over 9 bases. CDR3 length: 15 residues. The V gene's germline CDR1 is SGHTA and CDR2 FQGNSA. V dropped 4 bases and J dropped 2; count of bases not matched to a gene: 6. The CDR3 here is CASSSRGGGPYEQYF. The CDR3 region has the DNA TGTGCCAGCAGCTCCCGCGGGGGGGGCCCCTACGAGCAGTACTTC.

The V call is TRBV29-1, the J call TRBJ1-2, with 11 bases fitting TRBD1. The CDR3 covers 14 residues. V shed 5 bases and J 5 bases; nucleotides not matched to a gene: 7. Germline V gives CDR1 SQVTM, CDR2 ANQGSEA. In nucleotides, the CDR3 is TGCAGCGTTTCAGGACAGGGGGCAGGGTATGGCTACACCTTC. Protein product: CSVSGQGAGYGYTF.

The V and J genes are TRBV5-6 and TRBJ1-1; 7 positions match TRBD1. Looked up from germline, CDR1 is SGHDT and CDR2 is YYEEEE. The J segment lost 0 bases and the V segment lost 2 bases, leaving 7 bases of the junction unmatched. CDR3 length: 16 residues. The CDR3 sequence is CASSLLGQLLNTEAFF. CDR3 nucleotide sequence: TGTGCCAGCAGCTTACTGGGACAGCTCCTGAACACTGAAGCTTTCTTT.

The V gene is TRBV7-3, the J gene TRBJ1-1; possibly TRBD1 for D (5 bases). This CDR3 comprises 13 residues. Trimming took off 4 bases at V and 10 bases at J, with 16 bases between the two ends. Germline V gene sequence: CDR1 SGHTA, CDR2 FQGTGA. The CDR3 bases are TGTGCCAGCAGCTCCCGGGACCAAGCGGCAGCTTTCTTT. Encoded protein: CASSSRDQAAAFF.

The chain has TRBV14 and TRBJ1-1; TRBD1 might be the D (5 bases). V dropped 3 bases and J dropped 6 bases, with 20 bases sitting between them. Per germline, CDR1 SGHDN and CDR2 FVKESK. The CDR3 runs 16 residues. The CDR3: CASSQQLAGLSAEAFF. For the CDR3, the DNA is TGTGCCAGCAGCCAGCAGCTTGCGGGACTCAGCGCTGAAGCTTTCTTT.

The chain carries TRBV20-1 and TRBJ1-5; no clear D. Germline CDR1 reads DFQATT; CDR2 reads SNEGSKA (reference sequence). V was clipped by 3 bases and J by 6 bases, with 9 bases between them. The CDR3 extends over 12 amino acids. CDR3 DNA sequence: TGCAGTGCTAGTGGGATGACTCAGCCCCAGCATTTT. Translating it yields CSASGMTQPQHF.

As concerns this clone: A read error may produce the germline difference seen at one junction end. The chain employs TRBV11-3 and TRBJ1-1; weak D call: TRBD1 (6 bases). The germline V gene encodes CDR1 SGHNT and CDR2 YENEEA. CDR3 size: 13 residues. The CDR3, as DNA: TGTGCCAGCAGCCTCGGGACACTAGCTGAGGCTTTCTTT. This translates into CASSLGTLAEAFF.

This clone was found a few times. The chain has TRBV6-5 and TRBJ2-1; 8 nucleotides match TRBD2. Germline loops: CDR1 MNHEY, CDR2 SVGAGI. V was clipped by 9 bases and J by 7 bases; unmatched bases: 8. The CDR3 contains 13 residues. DNA of the CDR3: TGTGCCAGTACCGGGACTAGTTTGAATGAGCAGTTCTTC. It is translated as CASTGTSLNEQFF.

The chain is built from TRBV14 and TRBJ1-6; D gene ambiguous. V was cut by 3 bases and J by 0 bases, with 9 bases left in between. The CDR3 spans 16 residues. Per the germline V gene, CDR1 is SGHDN and CDR2 is FVKESK. Written as DNA, the CDR3 is TGTGCCAGCAGCCACCGGTCGAGCTCCTATAATTCACCCCTCCACTTT. It yields the protein CASSHRSSSYNSPLHF.

The chain joins TRBV2 to TRBJ1-4; D possibly corresponds to TRBD1 (6 bases). The CDR3 consists of 16 residues. V lost 5 bases and J 0 bases, leaving 13 bases between the germline ends. CDR1 is SNHLY, CDR2 FYNNEI, per germline. The CDR3 protein is CASSRDRLTTNEKLFF. CDR3 DNA sequence: TGTGCCAGCAGTCGCGACAGGCTAACAACTAATGAAAAACTGTTTTTT.

The chain uses TRBV11-3 and TRBJ2-1, with D hard to call. Germline V lookup: CDR1 SGHNT, CDR2 YENEEA. CDR3 length equals 14 residues. The V end lost 5 bases, the J end lost 3 bases, and 11 bases lay between the germline ends. The chain's CDR3 is CASSPNSYYNEQFF. The CDR3 bases are TGTGCCAGCAGCCCGAACTCTTACTACAATGAGCAGTTCTTC.

The chain combines TRBV7-8 with TRBJ2-3, with 9 bases lining up with TRBD1. The CDR3 contains 17 residues. V shed 4 bases, J shed 0 bases, and the junction held 8 bases outside the gene matches. Germline V gene lookup returns CDR1 SGHVS and CDR2 FQNEAQ. The CDR3 here is CASSSLGQGSSTDTQYF. CDR3 DNA sequence: TGTGCCAGCAGCTCCCTGGGACAGGGCTCTAGCACAGATACGCAGTATTTT.

The V call is TRBV4-2, the J call TRBJ1-2, with D perhaps TRBD1 (6 bases). V was clipped by 0 bases and J by 4 bases, with 15 bases between them. Looked up from germline, CDR1 is LGHNA and CDR2 is YNFKEQ. The CDR3 is 16 residues long. CDR3 DNA: TGTGCCAGCAGCCAAGAAAGGTTACAGGGAAGCTATGGCTACACCTTC. It yields the protein CASSQERLQGSYGYTF.